Shown below are 10 T cell receptor beta chains from a single sample sequenced in a study of cytomegalovirus exposure and HLA in healthy donors. The PCR had 60 Vbeta and 13 Jbeta primers. Data came from immunoSEQ multiplex PCR; TCRdb stores just in-frame clones and leaves some out. The sample lists some 110,000 clones; roughly 78% were seen once. Sequencing was carried out using PBMCs. The receptor set was obtained from a woman between 40 and 50 years old in good health and CMV-seronegative.

The chain recombines TRBV6-6 with TRBJ2-2, with D possibly being TRBD2 (6 bases). Germline lookup yields CDR1 MNHNY and CDR2 SVGAGI (reference sequence). This CDR3 spans 13 amino acids. The V end was cut by 6 bases, the J end by 7 bases, with 12 bases between. The CDR3 reads CASSHLAFGELFF. CDR3 sequence (DNA): TGTGCCAGCAGCCACCTAGCGTTCGGGGAGCTGTTTTTT.

The chain recombines TRBV9 with TRBJ2-5; 8 bases fit TRBD2. Per the germline V gene, CDR1 is SGDLS and CDR2 is YYNGEE. This CDR3 has 14 residues. The junction had 7 bases not matched to a gene; V was cut back by 5 bases and J by 4 bases. CDR3 sequence reads: CASSRVAGSETQYF. The CDR3 bases are TGTGCCAGCAGTAGAGTAGCGGGATCAGAGACCCAGTACTTC. The variable domain in full, completed from reference TRBV9 and TRBJ2-5, reads DSGVTQTPKHLITATGQRVTLRCSPRSGDLSVYWYQQSLDQGLQFLIQYYNGEERAKGNILERFSAQQFPDLHSELNLSSLELGDSALYFCASSRVAGSETQYFGPGTRLLVL.

This clone has more than one count but fewer than ten. The chain carries TRBV29-1 and TRBJ1-1, with D maybe TRBD1 (5 bases). The CDR3 extends over 16 amino acids. Germline CDR1 and CDR2: SQVTM and ANQGSEA. V was pared by 8 bases and J by 2 bases, with 24 bases between. The CDR3 protein is CSPGGKGQARNTEAFF. In DNA form, the CDR3 reads TGCAGCCCCGGGGGTAAGGGGCAAGCGAGAAACACTGAAGCTTTCTTT. Using reference TRBV29-1 and TRBJ1-1 for the parts outside the CDR3, the full variable domain is SAVISQKPSRDICQRGTSLTIQCQVDSQVTMMFWYRQQPGQSLTLIATANQGSEATYESGFVIDKFPISRPNLTFSTLTVSNMSPEDSSIYLCSPGGKGQARNTEAFFGQGTRLTVV.

The chain links TRBV4-3 to TRBJ2-1; 11 bases match TRBD2. V trimming: 0 bases; J trimming: 6 bases; junction bases outside the gene matches: 16. In germline, CDR1 is LGHNA, CDR2 YSLEER. CDR3 size: 20 residues. CDR3 sequence: CASSQEPPTGTSGTSNEQFF. The CDR3 coding sequence is TGCGCCAGCAGCCAAGAGCCCCCCACCGGGACTAGCGGTACGTCCAATGAGCAGTTCTTC.

The J gene is TRBJ2-7, the V gene TRBV7-2; a possible D gene is TRBD2 (6 bases). The length of the CDR3 is 16 residues. Trimming removed 1 base from V and 5 bases from J, with 18 bases in between. Germline V CDR1 and CDR2: SGHTA, FQGNSA. For the CDR3, the DNA is TGTGCCAGCAGCTTAGAATCGGGAGCTAGGACCCACGAGCAGTACTTC. This codes for CASSLESGARTHEQYF.

The chain carries TRBV6-6 and TRBJ2-1; 12 nucleotides line up with TRBD2. The CDR3 covers 16 residues. Unmatched junction bases numbered 11, after V lost 5 bases and J lost 9 bases. The germline gives CDR1 MNHNY, CDR2 SVGAGI (reference sequence). The CDR3 reads CASSARLAGEKVEQFF. CDR3 DNA: TGTGCCAGCAGTGCTCGACTAGCGGGGGAAAAAGTTGAGCAGTTCTTC.

The rearrangement links TRBV28 to TRBJ1-2, with TRBD1 as a possible D gene (6 bases). In germline, CDR1 is MDHEN, CDR2 SYDVKM. The CDR3 is 13 amino acids. Trimming took 6 bases from V and 3 from J, leaving 11 bases between them. The CDR3: CASSLGGDYGYTF. DNA for the CDR3: TGTGCCAGCAGCCTAGGGGGGGACTATGGCTACACCTTC.

The CDR3 here is CASSLFGGTSGGNEQFF. The CDR3 bases are TGTGCCAGCAGCTTATTTGGAGGGACTAGCGGGGGGAATGAGCAGTTCTTC. This chain connects TRBV7-2 to TRBJ2-1, with TRBD2 matching 15 bases. The CDR3 loop spans 17 amino acids. The V gene end was trimmed by 2 bases and the J gene end by 7 bases; junction bases not matched to a gene: 6. From germline, CDR1 is SGHTA and CDR2 FQGNSA.

This chain connects TRBV4-3 to TRBJ2-6, with D unresolved. CDR1 is LGHNA and CDR2 is YSLEER in the germline V gene. The CDR3 length is 15 residues. Trimming removed 0 bases at V and 0 bases at J, with 3 bases between. The CDR3 protein is CASSQDISGANVLTF. The CDR3, as DNA: TGCGCCAGCAGCCAAGACATCTCTGGGGCCAACGTCCTGACTTTC.

This clone has a handful of counts. An end of the junction does not agree with germline; a read error may underlie this. CDR3 residues: CAISQSPGTGGSEQYF. In nucleotides, the CDR3 is TGTGCCATCAGTCAGTCCCCCGGGACAGGGGGCTCCGAGCAGTACTTC. The chain employs TRBV10-3 and TRBJ2-7; the match to TRBD1 covers 12 bases. In germline, CDR1 is ENHRY, CDR2 SYGVKD. The CDR3 is 16 residues long.